Presented here are 13 T cell receptor beta chains from one specimen sequenced in a study of cytomegalovirus exposure and HLA in healthy donors. PCR was performed using 60 Vbeta and 13 Jbeta primers. This table comes from immunoSEQ multiplex PCR, and its TCRdb copy is limited to in-frame clones, with some not included. The repertoire has some 160,000 clones, approximately 81% of them found once; the top ten carry approximately 2.5%. Sequencing used PBMCs. Source of these receptors: a man aged 30 to 39 in good health and CMV-seropositive.

The chain has TRBV7-9 and TRBJ2-4; TRBD2 matches 16 bases. Germline CDR1 is SEHNR and CDR2 is FQNEAQ (reference sequence). The V segment lost 5 bases and the J segment 8 bases; nucleotides outside the gene matches: 6. CDR3 size: 16 residues. The CDR3 loop reads CASSRPGTSGRDIQYF. The DNA of the CDR3 is TGTGCCAGCAGCCGTCCCGGGACTAGCGGGAGGGACATTCAGTACTTC. The variable domain in full, with the rest retrieved from reference TRBV7-9 and TRBJ2-4, is DTGVSQNPRHKITKRGQNVTFRCDPISEHNRLYWYRQTLGQGPEFLTYFQNEAQLEKSRLLSDRFSAERPKGSFSTLEIQRTEQGDSAMYLCASSRPGTSGRDIQYFGAGTRLSVL.

This clone was recorded a few times. The genes are TRBV15 and TRBJ2-3; no clear D gene. The V end lost 0 bases, the J end lost 6 bases, and 19 bases lay between the germline ends. Germline V gives CDR1 LNHNV, CDR2 YYDKDF (reference sequence). The CDR3 loop spans 17 amino acids. Here the CDR3 DNA reads TGTGCCACCAGCAGAGATCCCCCCGGCCAGGTGAAGGATACGCAGTATTTT. Its protein product is CATSRDPPGQVKDTQYF.

This clone was seen a few times. The V and J genes are TRBV28 and TRBJ2-7; D not resolved. CDR1 is MDHEN and CDR2 is SYDVKM in the germline V gene. The CDR3 extends over 12 amino acids. Trimming took 5 bases from V and 3 from J, leaving 8 bases between them. This chain's CDR3 is CASSPNSYEQYV. DNA for the CDR3: TGTGCCAGCAGTCCTAACAGCTACGAGCAGTACGTC.

The gene calls are TRBV7-3 and TRBJ2-1; 13 bases align to TRBD2. The CDR3 loop spans 16 amino acids. Trimming cost V 0 bases and J 7 bases; bases outside gene matches: 3. CDR1 and CDR2 from the germline V gene are SGHTA and FQGTGA. The DNA for the CDR3 is TGTGCCAGCAGCTTAACCGGGACTAGCGGGAAGAATGAGCAGTTCTTC. This translates into CASSLTGTSGKNEQFF.

The rearrangement links TRBV20-1 to TRBJ2-5; tentatively, D is TRBD2 (5 bases). CDR1 and CDR2 (germline): DFQATT, SNEGSKA (reference sequence). The V and J ends lost 6 bases and 5 bases respectively, with 10 bases between them. The CDR3 has 11 amino acids. CDR3: CSAAGEETQYF. The CDR3 nucleotides read TGCAGTGCGGCTGGGGAGGAGACCCAGTACTTC.

This chain connects TRBV5-1 to TRBJ1-4; tentatively, D is TRBD1 (5 bases). The CDR3 sequence is 15 residues long. Germline CDR1 is SGHRS and CDR2 is YFSETQ. Trimming stripped 0 bases from V and 3 bases from J, with 9 bases between. The CDR3 coding sequence is TGCGCCAGCAGCTTGGCGCCGGGGGCTAATGAAAAACTGTTTTTT. Protein product: CASSLAPGANEKLFF.

The gene calls are TRBV2 and TRBJ1-2; D uncertain. The length of the CDR3 is 15 residues. Germline V gene data show CDR1 as SNHLY and CDR2 as FYNNEI. V was trimmed by 6 bases and J by 1 base, leaving 15 bases between them. As DNA, the CDR3 is TGTGCCAGCAGCCCTACCAGAGGGCTTAACTATGGCTACACCTTC. As protein: CASSPTRGLNYGYTF.

This chain links TRBV19 with TRBJ1-5; possible D gene TRBD1, 6 bases. The germline V and J ends were trimmed by 2 bases and 4 bases, with 9 bases remaining between them. This CDR3 is built from 14 residues. CDR1 is LNHDA and CDR2 is SQIVND in the germline V gene (reference sequence). The CDR3 bases are TGTGCCAGTAGTATACAGGGGATAAATCAGCCCCAGCATTTT. Amino acid sequence: CASSIQGINQPQHF.

The chain joins TRBV30 to TRBJ2-7, with D perhaps TRBD2 (5 bases). Between the trimmed V and J ends, which lost 4 bases and 3 bases, there was a span of 13 bases. This CDR3 spans 13 amino acids. Germline CDR1 reads GTSNPN; CDR2 reads SVGIG (reference sequence). CDR3 coding DNA: TGTGCCTGGAATCGCCAGACTAACTACGAGCAGTACTTC. Translated: CAWNRQTNYEQYF.

CDR3 amino acids: CASSQLIRGLYEQYF. CDR3 DNA: TGTGCCAGCAGCCAATTAATAAGGGGGCTCTACGAGCAGTACTTC. This chain connects TRBV14 to TRBJ2-7, with 7 positions matching TRBD1. The CDR3 runs 15 residues. CDR1 is SGHDN, CDR2 FVKESK, per germline. V shed 2 bases and J 3 bases; nucleotides not matched to a gene: 7.

The rearrangement joins TRBV7-9 to TRBJ1-1; D uncertain. The CDR3 is made up of 13 amino acids. CDR1 SEHNR and CDR2 FQNEAQ come from the germline V gene (reference sequence). V lost 2 bases and J lost 3, with 7 bases in between. The CDR3 loop is CASSLQDYTEAFF. Here the CDR3 DNA reads TGTGCCAGCAGCTTACAGGATTACACTGAAGCTTTCTTT.

The V gene is TRBV11-2, the J gene TRBJ2-3; 7 bases fit TRBD1. Germline V lookup: CDR1 SGHAT, CDR2 FQNNGV. Unmatched junction bases numbered 7, after V lost 3 bases and J lost 1 base. The CDR3 spans 16 residues. The CDR3 spells CASSFRLTGGTDTQYF. In DNA, the CDR3 is TGTGCCAGCAGCTTCCGACTTACAGGGGGCACAGATACGCAGTATTTT. The full variable domain, its missing parts supplied by reference TRBV11-2 and TRBJ2-3, is EAGVAQSPRYKIIEKRQSVAFWCNPISGHATLYWYQQILGQGPKLLIQFQNNGVVDDSQLPKDRFSAERLKGVDSTLKIQPAKLEDSAVYLCASSFRLTGGTDTQYFGPGTRLTVL.

This clone was observed a few times. The chain has TRBV2 and TRBJ1-2; tentatively, D is TRBD1 (6 bases). The CDR3 contains 12 residues. V lost 3 bases, J lost 7 bases, and 9 bases lay in between. Germline lookup yields CDR1 SNHLY and CDR2 FYNNEI. CDR3: CASSDLGGGYTF. CDR3 DNA: TGTGCCAGCAGTGATTTAGGGGGTGGCTACACCTTC. The full variable domain, rest sourced from reference TRBV2 and TRBJ1-2, is EPEVTQTPSHQVTQMGQEVILRCVPISNHLYFYWYRQILGQKVEFLVSFYNNEISEKSEIFDDQFSVERPDGSNFTLKIRSTKLEDSAMYFCASSDLGGGYTFGSGTRLTVV.